The 24 T cell receptor beta chains in this list originate from one sample, sequenced in a study of beta chain features in type 1 diabetes (dated by TCRdb to between 2018 and 2020). No antigen has been identified for these receptors. Beyond this particular receptor, the publication reports: In all four CD4+ subsets, TCRB CDR3 length was moderately but significantly shorter in type 1 diabetes patients.

Preparation of the library involved the immunoSEQ multiplex PCR assay. The entire amount of isolated RNA was reverse transcribed using the High Capacity cDNA Reverse Transcription Kit, so the sequenced TCRB transcripts were expressed ones. TCRdb took over this immuneACCESS table, retaining in-frame rearrangements with V and J assigned. Such tables are incomplete; in checked studies, under half of the missing clones stem from an unresolved V gene, and the remainder is unexplained. The sample table holds a few hundred thousand clones, of which over 8.5% were seen once. About 0.6% of the sample lies in the top ten. Sequenced sample: central memory CD4+ T cells from blood. These receptors originate from a man aged 25 to 40 with type 1 diabetes.

In this sample, this clone turned up many times. Other DNA sequences in the sample encode the same CDR3. The rearrangement uses TRBV10-3 and TRBJ2-4; the D is unclear. Between the trimmed V and J ends, which lost 0 bases and 1 base, there was a span of 4 bases. Germline values: CDR1 ENHRY, CDR2 SYGVKD. The length of the CDR3 is 14 residues. The CDR3 region has the DNA TGTGCCATCAGTGAGTCGGGGGCCAAAAACATTCAGTACTTC. It is translated as CAISESGAKNIQYF.

This clone was recorded at least ten times. The rearrangement joins TRBV7-2 to TRBJ1-2; 8 bases map to TRBD1. The V segment lost 5 bases and the J segment 5 bases; nucleotides outside the gene matches: 7. CDR3 length: 14 residues. Germline assignment: CDR1 SGHTA and CDR2 FQGNSA. CDR3 nucleotide sequence: TGTGCCAGCAGCCTCGGGGACAGGAATTATGGCTACACCTTC. Protein sequence: CASSLGDRNYGYTF.

The CDR3: CSAGQGTNEKLFF. The DNA of the CDR3 is TGCAGCGCCGGACAGGGGACTAATGAAAAACTGTTTTTT. V is TRBV29-1 and J is TRBJ1-4; 9 bases line up with TRBD1. Germline CDR1 is SQVTM and CDR2 is ANQGSEA. With V trimmed by 7 bases and J by 2 bases, 2 bases remained unmatched. CDR3 length equals 13 residues.

V is TRBV4-1 and J is TRBJ2-3, with unresolved D. CDR1 is MGHRA and CDR2 is YSYEKL in the germline V gene. Between the trimmed V and J ends, which lost 4 bases and 2 bases, there was a span of 13 bases. The CDR3 is 15 residues long. CDR3 bases: TGCGCCAGCAGCCGGATTCCTACGTCCACAGATACGCAGTATTTT. As protein: CASSRIPTSTDTQYF.

This chain joins TRBV25-1 and TRBJ1-2; possibly TRBD1 for D (5 bases). Germline CDR1 is MGHDK and CDR2 is SYGVNS. The CDR3 consists of 13 residues. Deletions cut 5 bases from V and 7 bases from J, with 14 bases between. The CDR3 bases are TGTGCCAGCAGTCAGGGCAGGGTGGGTGGCTACACCTTC. Encoded protein: CASSQGRVGGYTF.

The chain links TRBV6-5 to TRBJ1-1, with a possible D match to TRBD1 (5 bases). CDR1 MNHEY and CDR2 SVGAGI come from the germline V gene. The CDR3 covers 14 residues. Trimming removed 2 bases at V and 2 bases at J, with 9 bases between. The CDR3, as DNA: TGTGCCAGCAGTTACACAGGCGGAAACACTGAAGCTTTCTTT. Its translation is CASSYTGGNTEAFF.

This clone was recorded at least ten times. The genes are TRBV7-9 and TRBJ2-3, with a tentative D call TRBD1 (6 bases). The CDR3 consists of 13 residues. The V end lost 4 bases, the J end lost 4 bases, and 9 bases lay between the germline ends. The germline gives CDR1 SEHNR, CDR2 FQNEAQ (reference sequence). CDR3 amino acids: CASSSTGPDTQYF. The DNA of the CDR3 is TGTGCCAGCAGCTCCACAGGGCCAGATACGCAGTATTTT.

The chain links TRBV28 to TRBJ2-7, with TRBD1 matching 8 bases. The CDR3 is 14 amino acids. Germline CDR1 reads MDHEN; CDR2 reads SYDVKM. The junction had 4 bases not matched to a gene; V was cut back by 6 bases and J by 0 bases. This CDR3 reads CASRDRGISYEQYF. In nucleotides, the CDR3 is TGTGCCAGCAGAGACAGGGGTATCTCCTACGAGCAGTACTTC.

The chain employs TRBV4-2 and TRBJ2-3; D perhaps matches TRBD1 (5 bases). This CDR3 has 16 amino acids. The V end was cut by 1 base, the J end by 5 bases, with 16 bases between. Looked up from germline, CDR1 is LGHNA and CDR2 is YNFKEQ. The CDR3 spells CASSQGVRTSVDTQYF. CDR3 in DNA: TGTGCCAGCAGCCAAGGTGTCAGGACATCGGTAGATACGCAGTATTTT.

As concerns this clone: A much larger clone lies a single base off, so this may be a read error. The identical CDR3 is also encoded by other nucleotide sequences in the sample. V is TRBV7-3 and J is TRBJ2-2, with no clear D. V lost 5 bases and J 1 base, leaving 2 bases between the germline ends. The CDR3 sequence is 12 residues long. Germline values: CDR1 SGHTA, CDR2 FQGTGA. CDR3 region: CASSRNTGELFF. DNA of the CDR3: TGTGCCAGCAGCCGGAACACCGGGGAGCTGTTTTTT. The full variable domain, in which reference TRBV7-3 and TRBJ2-2 provide the parts outside the CDR3, is GAGVSQTPSNKVTEKGKYVELRCDPISGHTALYWYRQSLGQGPEFLIYFQGTGAADDSGLPNDRFFAVRPEGSVSTLKIQRTERGDSAVYLCASSRNTGELFFGEGSRLTVL.

This clone was recorded at least ten times. This chain connects TRBV7-2 to TRBJ2-7, with TRBD2 matching 10 bases. Looked up from germline, CDR1 is SGHTA and CDR2 is FQGNSA. V trimming: 5 bases; J trimming: 2 bases; junction bases outside the gene matches: 12. This CDR3 is built from 17 residues. The CDR3 nucleotides are TGTGCCAGCAGCCCACGGAAAATGCTAGCGGGAGCCTACGAGCAGTACTTC. This sequence encodes CASSPRKMLAGAYEQYF.

This clone was counted ten times or more. The CDR3: CASSPNRDYGYTF. Written as DNA, the CDR3 is TGTGCCAGCAGCCCCAACAGGGACTATGGCTACACCTTC. The J gene is TRBJ1-2, the V gene TRBV5-4; D is perhaps TRBD1 (6 bases). There are 13 residues in the CDR3. V was clipped by 4 bases and J by 3 bases, with 10 bases between them. Per germline, CDR1 SGHNT and CDR2 YYREEE (reference sequence).

This clone was observed a handful of times. The chain employs TRBV7-2 and TRBJ2-3; 12 bases fit TRBD2. This CDR3 spans 17 amino acids. Trimming cost V 1 base and J 2 bases; bases outside gene matches: 4. Germline V lookup: CDR1 SGHTA, CDR2 FQGNSA. This CDR3 reads CASSLETSGSFTDTQYF. The CDR3, as DNA: TGTGCCAGCAGCTTAGAGACTAGCGGGAGCTTCACAGATACGCAGTATTTT.

This clone was detected a few times. This chain connects TRBV5-4 to TRBJ2-1; 7 bases are a match to TRBD1. Germline assignment: CDR1 SGHNT and CDR2 YYREEE (reference sequence). The CDR3 runs 15 residues. J lost 3 bases, V lost 4 bases, and 7 bases had no gene match. Here the CDR3 reads CASSTRQGYYNEQFF. The CDR3 DNA reads as TGTGCCAGCAGCACCCGACAGGGATACTACAATGAGCAGTTCTTC.

In its sample, this clone was seen many times. This rearrangement joins TRBV4-2 to TRBJ2-2, with a possible D match to TRBD2 (7 bases). CDR3 size: 14 residues. Germline V lookup: CDR1 LGHNA, CDR2 YNFKEQ. Trimming stripped 4 bases from V and 6 bases from J, with 12 bases between. The CDR3 region is CASSRGGGAGELFF. CDR3 DNA sequence: TGTGCCAGCAGCCGAGGGGGGGGCGCCGGGGAGCTGTTTTTT.

The sample holds a few counts of this clone. Other DNA variants within this sample encode the same CDR3. The chain recombines TRBV9 with TRBJ2-1; D unresolved. Trimming stripped 0 bases from V and 4 bases from J, with 5 bases between. CDR1 and CDR2 from the germline V gene are SGDLS and YYNGEE. The CDR3 runs to 13 residues. The CDR3 loop is CASSVAGYNEQFF. CDR3 DNA sequence: TGTGCCAGCAGCGTAGCAGGTTACAATGAGCAGTTCTTC. The variable domain in full, completed from reference TRBV9 and TRBJ2-1, reads DSGVTQTPKHLITATGQRVTLRCSPRSGDLSVYWYQQSLDQGLQFLIQYYNGEERAKGNILERFSAQQFPDLHSELNLSSLELGDSALYFCASSVAGYNEQFFGPGTRLTVL.

The genes are TRBV11-2 and TRBJ2-2; D is unclear. V lost 4 bases to trimming and J lost 5 bases, with 11 bases between them. Germline CDR1 is SGHAT and CDR2 is FQNNGV. The CDR3 is 14 residues long. The CDR3 coding sequence is TGTGCCAGCAGCTCCTTCGACAAGACCGGGGAGCTGTTTTTT. Its protein product is CASSSFDKTGELFF.

V is TRBV7-3 and J is TRBJ2-1; D is ambiguous. Trimming cost V 1 base and J 9 bases, with 7 bases left between them. CDR1 SGHTA and CDR2 FQGTGA come from the germline V gene. This CDR3 has 12 amino acids. The CDR3 spells CASSLISFEQFF. Here the CDR3 DNA reads TGTGCCAGCAGCTTAATAAGCTTTGAGCAGTTCTTC. Looking up the rest from reference TRBV7-3 and TRBJ2-1 gives the full variable domain: GAGVSQTPSNKVTEKGKYVELRCDPISGHTALYWYRQSLGQGPEFLIYFQGTGAADDSGLPNDRFFAVRPEGSVSTLKIQRTERGDSAVYLCASSLISFEQFFGPGTRLTVL.

This chain connects TRBV28 to TRBJ1-5; 10 positions match TRBD1. CDR3 length equals 15 residues. The junction had 8 bases not matched to a gene; V was cut back by 5 bases and J by 7 bases. Per the germline V gene, CDR1 is MDHEN and CDR2 is SYDVKM. As DNA, the CDR3 is TGTGCCAGCAGTCCTCCGGGACAGGGGAAGCAGCCCCAGCATTTT. This codes for CASSPPGQGKQPQHF.

A few counts support this clone. The rearrangement uses TRBV9 and TRBJ1-4, with TRBD1 identical over 9 bases. The CDR3 sequence is 15 residues long. CDR1 and CDR2 (germline): SGDLS, YYNGEE. The junction had 6 bases not matched to a gene; V was cut back by 1 base and J by 8 bases. In nucleotides, the CDR3 is TGTGCCAGCAGCGTAAGGGGACAGGGACGCGAAAAACTGTTTTTT. Protein sequence: CASSVRGQGREKLFF. Full variable domain (rest looked up from reference TRBV9 and TRBJ1-4): DSGVTQTPKHLITATGQRVTLRCSPRSGDLSVYWYQQSLDQGLQFLIQYYNGEERAKGNILERFSAQQFPDLHSELNLSSLELGDSALYFCASSVRGQGREKLFFGSGTQLSVL.

This clone was observed a few times. CDR3 sequence reads: CASSSLVGTSSYEQYF. CDR3 in DNA: TGTGCCAGCAGCAGTCTAGTCGGGACTAGTTCTTACGAGCAGTACTTC. The chain is built from TRBV7-9 and TRBJ2-7; TRBD2 agrees at 8 bases. Per germline, CDR1 SEHNR and CDR2 FQNEAQ (reference sequence). V lost 5 bases, J lost 4 bases, and 13 bases stayed unmatched. The CDR3 spans 16 residues.

The chain couples TRBV5-4 to TRBJ2-1, with TRBD1 matching over 12 bases. Per germline, CDR1 SGHNT and CDR2 YYREEE (reference sequence). V trimming: 4 bases; J trimming: 10 bases; junction bases outside the gene matches: 3. This CDR3 has 13 amino acids. The CDR3 is CASSLGTGGEQFF. The CDR3 DNA is TGTGCCAGCAGCCTCGGGACAGGGGGCGAGCAGTTCTTC.

The genes are TRBV10-3 and TRBJ2-7; TRBD1 matches 8 bases. V lost 6 bases to trimming and J lost 5 bases; unmatched junction nucleotides: 9. Germline CDR1 reads ENHRY; CDR2 reads SYGVKD. This CDR3 has 14 amino acids. CDR3 sequence reads: CAIRRQGMVDEQYF. The CDR3 coding sequence is TGTGCCATCAGAAGACAGGGGATGGTGGACGAGCAGTACTTC.

This chain connects TRBV10-3 to TRBJ2-2; D possibly uses TRBD1 or TRBD2 (5 bases each). The CDR3 totals 18 residues. Germline lookup yields CDR1 ENHRY and CDR2 SYGVKD. The V end lost 10 bases, the J end lost 0 bases, and 24 bases lay between the germline ends. CDR3 amino acids: CATGAGQGRRTNTGELFF. The CDR3 DNA reads as TGTGCCACAGGCGCGGGTCAGGGCCGGAGAACGAACACCGGGGAGCTGTTTTTT.